One sample yielded the 14 T cell receptor beta chains listed below, sequenced in a study of cytomegalovirus exposure and HLA in healthy donors. In the PCR, 60 Vbeta and 13 Jbeta primers were used. Using immunoSEQ multiplex PCR, the repertoire was profiled, and TCRdb retains in-frame clones only, with some absent. This table holds 120,000 to 150,000 clones, over 60% found once. The source material was PBMCs. These receptors were taken from a woman aged 40 to 50 in good health and CMV-seronegative.

The V and J genes are TRBV19 and TRBJ2-2, with D tentatively TRBD2 (5 bases). Trimming took off 2 bases at V and 7 bases at J, with 11 bases between the two ends. The CDR3 is 14 residues long. Germline CDR1 reads LNHDA; CDR2 reads SQIVND (reference sequence). CDR3: CASSIQGRGGELFF. CDR3 nucleotide sequence: TGTGCCAGTAGTATACAAGGGAGAGGCGGGGAGCTGTTTTTT.

A remark on this clone: One junction end does not reproduce the germline sequence, and a read error may be involved. The chain uses TRBV10-3 and TRBJ1-1; D gene unclear. Germline CDR1 and CDR2: ENHRY and SYGVKD. The CDR3 consists of 13 residues. The CDR3 region has the DNA TGTGCCTTCAGTGGCACACGGAACACTGAAGCTTTCTTT. It encodes CAFSGTRNTEAFF.

This rearrangement joins TRBV7-9 to TRBJ2-3; 9 nucleotides align to TRBD2. The CDR3 runs 14 residues. Looked up from germline, CDR1 is SEHNR and CDR2 is FQNEAQ (reference sequence). V lost 8 bases and J lost 2; bases outside the gene matches: 5. CDR3 protein: CASSPSGITDTQYF. CDR3 nucleotide sequence: TGTGCCAGCTCACCTAGCGGGATCACAGATACGCAGTATTTT.

This clone was detected only once. The CDR3 region is CASSLTSVLITGELFF. The CDR3 DNA sequence: TGTGCCAGCAGTTTAACTAGCGTCCTAATCACCGGGGAGCTGTTTTTT. This rearrangement joins TRBV27 to TRBJ2-2; 7 bases agree with TRBD2. Germline values: CDR1 MNHEY, CDR2 SMNVEV (reference sequence). This CDR3 is built from 16 residues. After removal of 2 bases from V and 4 bases from J, the junction contained 7 bases not matched to a gene.

J is TRBJ1-1 and V is TRBV5-1, with 7 nucleotides matching TRBD1. CDR1 is SGHRS and CDR2 is YFSETQ in the germline V gene. The CDR3 loop spans 14 amino acids. V gave up 4 bases and J gave up 1 base; unmatched junction bases: 4. CDR3 protein: CASSEDRTNTEAFF. The CDR3 nucleotides are TGCGCCAGCAGCGAGGACAGGACGAACACTGAAGCTTTCTTT.

The chain recombines TRBV6-5 with TRBJ2-1; 10 positions match TRBD2. CDR1 MNHEY and CDR2 SVGAGI come from the germline V gene. The V and J ends lost 3 bases and 12 bases, in that order; junction bases with no gene match: 11. The CDR3 spans 15 residues. CDR3 sequence (DNA): TGTGCCAGCAGTTATACTAGCGGGACTCCCCATATGCAGTTCTTC. Encoded protein: CASSYTSGTPHMQFF.

The chain employs TRBV12-5 and TRBJ1-5; D is ambiguous. CDR3 length: 11 residues. The germline gives CDR1 LGHNT, CDR2 FRNRAP. Between the trimmed V and J ends, which lost 1 base and 8 bases, there was a span of 3 bases. The DNA for the CDR3 is TGTGCTAGTGGTTTGGCAGAGCCCCAGCATTTT. Residues: CASGLAEPQHF.

This clone has more than one count but fewer than ten. The genes are TRBV30 and TRBJ2-7, with a tentative D call TRBD2 (7 bases). Germline V gives CDR1 GTSNPN, CDR2 SVGIG (reference sequence). Between the trimmed V and J ends, which lost 3 bases and 7 bases, there was a span of 22 bases. The CDR3 runs 15 residues. The CDR3 sequence: CAWRTAGGPVGEQYF. The CDR3 nucleotides read TGTGCCTGGAGGACGGCCGGGGGGCCGGTAGGGGAGCAGTACTTC.

The chain combines TRBV10-3 with TRBJ2-2, with TRBD2 matching over 7 bases. The CDR3 sequence is 14 residues long. The germline CDR1 and CDR2 sequences are ENHRY and SYGVKD. The CDR3 nucleotides are TGTGCTACCGGGGGAGGGGCCCCATCACGAGAGCTGTTTTTT. It encodes CATGGGAPSRELFF.

The genes are TRBV5-1 and TRBJ2-5; 9 bases are a match to TRBD1. The last part of the DNA fits TRBJ2-7 better; the J call may be wrong. Germline-derived CDR1 and CDR2 are SGHRS and YFSETQ. The CDR3 loop spans 15 amino acids. This CDR3 reads CASNPGQGDTYEQYF. In DNA form, the CDR3 reads TGCGCCAGCAACCCGGGACAGGGAGATACCTACGAGCAGTACTTC.

The gene calls are TRBV14 and TRBJ2-7; TRBD2 is a possible D gene (5 bases). CDR3 length equals 14 residues. The germline CDR1 and CDR2 sequences are SGHDN and FVKESK. The V and J ends lost 3 bases and 6 bases respectively, with 15 bases between them. The CDR3 region is CASSQQGGLTEQYF. CDR3 sequence (DNA): TGTGCCAGCAGCCAGCAAGGAGGACTCACCGAGCAGTACTTC.

With regard to this clone: The same CDR3 arises from other DNA sequences in this sample as well. The chain has TRBV6-1 and TRBJ2-7; TRBD2 matches 9 bases. CDR1 and CDR2 (germline): MNHNS, SASEGT. CDR3 length equals 14 residues. Trimming at V came to 3 bases and at J to 7 bases, leaving 7 bases not matched to a gene. CDR3 nucleotide sequence: TGTGCCAGCAGTGAGGGAATAGCGGGGGAAGAGCAGTACTTC. Translated, it gives CASSEGIAGEEQYF.

V is TRBV29-1 and J is TRBJ2-5; TRBD2 might be the D (5 bases). Germline CDR1 is SQVTM and CDR2 is ANQGSEA. This CDR3 comprises 14 residues. V gave up 3 bases and J gave up 11 bases, with 22 bases separating them. The DNA of the CDR3 is TGCAGCGTTGATAATACAGATCCCCTGGGAGAGCAGTACTTC. It encodes CSVDNTDPLGEQYF.

The chain recombines TRBV27 with TRBJ1-2, with TRBD1 identical over 7 bases. The V segment lost 6 bases and the J segment 8 bases; nucleotides outside the gene matches: 9. This CDR3 has 13 residues. Germline V gene sequence: CDR1 MNHEY, CDR2 SMNVEV (reference sequence). CDR3 protein: CASSREGAGGYTF. CDR3 coding DNA: TGTGCCAGCAGCCGGGAGGGGGCTGGCGGCTACACCTTC.